What follows are 13 T cell receptor beta chains derived from one specimen sequenced in a study of cytomegalovirus exposure and HLA in healthy donors. Both 60 Vbeta primers and 13 Jbeta primers went into the PCR. The table came from immunoSEQ multiplex PCR; TCRdb's copy has only in-frame clones and leaves some out. The sample holds 150,000 to 200,000 clones, around two thirds seen once. What was sequenced was PBMCs. These TCRs come from a man between 50 and 59 years old in good health and CMV-seronegative.

In its sample, this clone was seen once. The CDR3 DNA follows: TGTGCCAGCACCTCCCTAAGGGACAGGGGAGGCTATGGCTACACCTTC. It codes for CASTSLRDRGGYGYTF. The chain links TRBV7-9 to TRBJ1-2, with 10 bases lining up with TRBD1. V lost 7 bases and J lost 4; bases outside the gene matches: 12. Looked up from germline, CDR1 is SEHNR and CDR2 is FQNEAQ (reference sequence). This CDR3 is built from 16 residues.

The CDR3 protein is CASSPTGGGSLHF. The DNA for the CDR3 is TGTGCCAGTAGTCCGACAGGGGGCGGATCCCTCCACTTT. The chain couples TRBV19 to TRBJ1-6; TRBD1 matches at 10 bases. Germline assignment: CDR1 LNHDA and CDR2 SQIVND (reference sequence). V was clipped by 5 bases and J by 14 bases; unmatched bases: 6. This CDR3 comprises 13 residues.

This chain connects TRBV5-1 to TRBJ2-1; D perhaps matches TRBD2 (6 bases). V was trimmed by 0 bases and J by 8 bases, leaving 12 bases between them. The germline V gene has CDR1 SGHRS and CDR2 YFSETQ. The CDR3 length is 14 residues. CDR3 DNA sequence: TGCGCCAGCAGCTTGGGCGGGACTGCCCATGAGCAGTTCTTC. This sequence encodes CASSLGGTAHEQFF.

About this clone itself: At the DNA level, this CDR3 is encoded by other sequences in the same sample as well. The chain joins TRBV20-1 to TRBJ2-5; D is unclear. This CDR3 has 11 amino acids. CDR1 is DFQATT, CDR2 SNEGSKA, per germline (reference sequence). V lost 2 bases and J lost 3, with 4 bases in between. The CDR3 region has the DNA TGCAGTGCTAGACCAGAAGAGACCCAGTACTTC. The encoded protein is CSARPEETQYF.

The chain has TRBV10-2 and TRBJ2-3, with 12 bases matching TRBD2. The germline CDR1 and CDR2 sequences are WSHSY and SAAADI. V trimming: 4 bases; J trimming: 5 bases; junction bases outside the gene matches: 7. This CDR3 is built from 16 residues. CDR3 region: CASSGLAGVRGDTQYF. The DNA of the CDR3 is TGCGCCAGCAGTGGACTAGCGGGGGTCAGAGGAGATACGCAGTATTTT.

The chain recombines TRBV4-3 with TRBJ1-1; 7 bases map to TRBD1. With 11 bases clipped from V and 1 base from J, the junction kept 16 bases outside the gene matches. The CDR3 is 16 residues long. CDR1 is LGHNA and CDR2 is YSLEER in the germline V gene. The CDR3 region is CASRPADREKNTEAFF. The CDR3 DNA sequence: TGCGCCTCTAGACCGGCCGACAGGGAAAAGAACACTGAAGCTTTCTTT.

The rearrangement uses TRBV10-3 and TRBJ1-1; TRBD1 aligns across 9 bases. The CDR3 spans 15 residues. Germline CDR1 reads ENHRY; CDR2 reads SYGVKD. V lost 6 bases and J lost 5; bases outside the gene matches: 10. In DNA form, the CDR3 reads TGTGCCATCAGGGATTTACAGGGGGCAGAGACTGAAGCTTTCTTT. This encodes CAIRDLQGAETEAFF.

This clone showed up just a few times. The chain recombines TRBV5-1 with TRBJ1-1; 7 nucleotides align to TRBD1. Germline V gene data show CDR1 as SGHRS and CDR2 as YFSETQ. J was trimmed by 1 base and V by 4 bases; bases with no gene match: 4. CDR3 length: 14 amino acids. In DNA form, the CDR3 reads TGCGCCAGCAGCCGACAGGGTACGAACACTGAAGCTTTCTTT. Translation: CASSRQGTNTEAFF.

This clone showed up just once. The chain carries TRBV11-3 and TRBJ2-5; D is perhaps TRBD1 (6 bases). Trimming shortened V by 4 bases and J by 0 bases, and 12 bases separated the two germline ends. The CDR3 runs to 15 residues. The germline V gene encodes CDR1 SGHNT and CDR2 YENEEA. For the CDR3, the DNA is TGTGCCAGCAGCTCCCGGGACAAAAACCAAGAGACCCAGTACTTC. It is translated as CASSSRDKNQETQYF.

This sequence joins TRBV7-9 and TRBJ2-7, with D hard to call. V gave up 2 bases and J gave up 3 bases, with 8 bases separating them. This CDR3 has 13 amino acids. Germline values: CDR1 SEHNR, CDR2 FQNEAQ (reference sequence). The CDR3 is CASSLKQDYEQYF. Written as DNA, the CDR3 is TGTGCCAGCAGCTTAAAGCAAGACTACGAGCAGTACTTC.

J is TRBJ1-5 and V is TRBV4-1; D ambiguous. Germline values: CDR1 MGHRA, CDR2 YSYEKL. The CDR3 spans 16 residues. V was shortened by 5 bases and J by 4 bases, with 18 bases between the two germline ends. CDR3 protein: CASSNQPDGGNQPQHF. CDR3 in DNA: TGCGCCAGCAGCAACCAACCTGACGGAGGAAATCAGCCCCAGCATTTT.

V and J are TRBV2 and TRBJ2-2; D gene ambiguous. The germline V and J ends were trimmed by 4 bases and 8 bases, with 17 bases remaining between them. The CDR3 length is 15 residues. Germline lookup yields CDR1 SNHLY and CDR2 FYNNEI. The CDR3 loop is CASSVGSLAPGELFF. In DNA, the CDR3 is TGTGCCAGCAGTGTAGGCTCCTTAGCACCTGGGGAGCTGTTTTTT.

This clone was seen once. V gene TRBV11-1 combines with J gene TRBJ2-3, with 8 bases matching TRBD1. Germline-derived CDR1 and CDR2 are SGHAT and FQDESV (reference sequence). The CDR3 runs 14 residues. The V gene end was trimmed by 4 bases and the J gene end by 3 bases; junction bases not matched to a gene: 3. The CDR3 bases are TGTGCCAGCAGCTGGACAGGGTATACAGATACGCAGTATTTT. Protein sequence: CASSWTGYTDTQYF.